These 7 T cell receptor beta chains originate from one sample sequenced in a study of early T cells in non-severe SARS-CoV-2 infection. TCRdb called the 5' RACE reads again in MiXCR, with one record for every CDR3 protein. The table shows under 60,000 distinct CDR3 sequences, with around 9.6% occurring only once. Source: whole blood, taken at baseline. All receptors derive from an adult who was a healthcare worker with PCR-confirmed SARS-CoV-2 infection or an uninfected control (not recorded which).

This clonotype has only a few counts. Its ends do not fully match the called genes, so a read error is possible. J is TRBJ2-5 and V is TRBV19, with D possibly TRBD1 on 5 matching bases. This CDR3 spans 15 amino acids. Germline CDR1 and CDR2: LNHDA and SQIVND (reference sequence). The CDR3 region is CVSSTGLYRQETQYF. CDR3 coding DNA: TGTGTCAGTAGCACCGGGTTGTACAGGCAAGAGACCCAGTACTTC.

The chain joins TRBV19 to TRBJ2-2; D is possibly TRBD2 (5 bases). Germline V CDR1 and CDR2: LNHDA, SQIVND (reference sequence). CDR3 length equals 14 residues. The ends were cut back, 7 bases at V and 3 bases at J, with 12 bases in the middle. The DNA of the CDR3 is TGTGCCAGTATGCCTAGCTCGTACACCGGGGAGCTGTTTTTT. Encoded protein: CASMPSSYTGELFF.

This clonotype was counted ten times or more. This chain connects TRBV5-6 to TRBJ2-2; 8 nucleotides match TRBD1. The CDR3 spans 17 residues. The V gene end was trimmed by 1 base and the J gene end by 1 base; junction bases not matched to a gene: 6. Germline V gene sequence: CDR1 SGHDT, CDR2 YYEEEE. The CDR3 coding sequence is TGTGCCAGCAGCTTGTTCTCAGGGGGCTTGAACACCGGGGAGCTGTTTTTT. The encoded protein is CASSLFSGGLNTGELFF.

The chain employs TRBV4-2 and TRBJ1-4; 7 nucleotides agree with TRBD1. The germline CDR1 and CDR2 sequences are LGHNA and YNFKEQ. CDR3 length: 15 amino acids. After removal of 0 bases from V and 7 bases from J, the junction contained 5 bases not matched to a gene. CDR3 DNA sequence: TGTGCCAGCAGCCAAGATCCCACAGGGGTTGAAAAACTGTTTTTT. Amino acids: CASSQDPTGVEKLFF.

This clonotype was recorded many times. In nucleotides, the CDR3 is TGTGCCAGCAGTTTCGGGAGGGAGACCCAGTACTTC. Amino acid sequence: CASSFGRETQYF. The rearrangement joins TRBV28 to TRBJ2-5, with 7 bases matching TRBD2. Germline trimming cut 3 bases from V and 5 bases from J; bases unmatched to any gene: 0. The CDR3 totals 12 residues. In germline, CDR1 is MDHEN, CDR2 SYDVKM.

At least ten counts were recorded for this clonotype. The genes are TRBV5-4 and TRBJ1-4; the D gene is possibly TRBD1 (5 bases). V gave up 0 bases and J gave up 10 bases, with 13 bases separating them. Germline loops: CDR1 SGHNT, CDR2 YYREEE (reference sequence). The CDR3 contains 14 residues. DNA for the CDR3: TGTGCCAGCAGCTTGGTGGAGGGGAGGGGAAAACTGTTTTTT. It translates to CASSLVEGRGKLFF.

The CDR3 sequence: CASSSVTGGYTF. CDR3 nucleotides: TGTGCCAGCAGCTCTGTGACAGGCGGCTACACCTTC. The rearrangement joins TRBV7-9 to TRBJ1-2; perhaps TRBD1 as D (6 bases). V gave up 4 bases and J gave up 8 bases, with 11 bases separating them. CDR1 and CDR2 from the germline V gene are SEHNR and FQNEAQ (reference sequence). This CDR3 region has 12 residues.